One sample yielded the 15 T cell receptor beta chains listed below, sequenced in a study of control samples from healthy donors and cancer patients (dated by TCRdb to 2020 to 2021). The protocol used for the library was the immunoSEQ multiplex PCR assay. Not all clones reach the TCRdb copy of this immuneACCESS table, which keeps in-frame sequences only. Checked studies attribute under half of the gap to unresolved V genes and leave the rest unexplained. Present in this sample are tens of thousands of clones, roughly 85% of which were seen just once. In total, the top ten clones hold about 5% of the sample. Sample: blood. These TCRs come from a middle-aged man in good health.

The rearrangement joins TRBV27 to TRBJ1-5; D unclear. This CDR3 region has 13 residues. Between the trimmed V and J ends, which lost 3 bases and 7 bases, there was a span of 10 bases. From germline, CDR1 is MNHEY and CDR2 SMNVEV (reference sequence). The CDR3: CASSFSPEQPQHF. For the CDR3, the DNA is TGTGCCAGCAGTTTTTCTCCTGAGCAGCCCCAGCATTTT.

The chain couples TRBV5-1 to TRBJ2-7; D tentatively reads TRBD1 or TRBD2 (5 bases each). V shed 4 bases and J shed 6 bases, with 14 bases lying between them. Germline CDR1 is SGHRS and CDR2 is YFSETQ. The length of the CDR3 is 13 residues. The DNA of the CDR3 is TGCGCCAGCAGCCTCCGGGACGGCATCGAGCAGTACTTC. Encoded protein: CASSLRDGIEQYF.

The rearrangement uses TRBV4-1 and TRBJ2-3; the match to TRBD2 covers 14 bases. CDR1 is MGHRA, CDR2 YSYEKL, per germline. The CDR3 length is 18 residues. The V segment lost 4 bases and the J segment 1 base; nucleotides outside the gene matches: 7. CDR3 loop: CASSRRLAGGPGTDTQYF. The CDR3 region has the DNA TGCGCCAGCAGCCGACGACTAGCGGGAGGGCCAGGCACAGATACGCAGTATTTT.

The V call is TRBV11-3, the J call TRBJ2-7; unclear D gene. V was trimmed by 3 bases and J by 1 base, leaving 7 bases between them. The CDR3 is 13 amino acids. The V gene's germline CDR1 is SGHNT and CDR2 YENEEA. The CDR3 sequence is CASSFQESYEQYF. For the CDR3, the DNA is TGTGCCAGCAGCTTTCAGGAGTCCTACGAGCAGTACTTC.

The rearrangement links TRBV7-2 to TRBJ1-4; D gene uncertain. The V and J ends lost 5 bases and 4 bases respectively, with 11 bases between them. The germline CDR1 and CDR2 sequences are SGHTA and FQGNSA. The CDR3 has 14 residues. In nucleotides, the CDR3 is TGTGCCAGCAGCGTACACCTAAATAATGAAAAACTGTTTTTT. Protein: CASSVHLNNEKLFF.

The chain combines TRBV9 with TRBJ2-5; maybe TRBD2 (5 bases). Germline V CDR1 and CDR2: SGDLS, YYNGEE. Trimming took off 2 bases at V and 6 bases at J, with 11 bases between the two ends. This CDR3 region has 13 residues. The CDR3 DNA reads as TGTGCCAGCAGCGTCGACGTAGCGAAGACCCAGTACTTC. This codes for CASSVDVAKTQYF.

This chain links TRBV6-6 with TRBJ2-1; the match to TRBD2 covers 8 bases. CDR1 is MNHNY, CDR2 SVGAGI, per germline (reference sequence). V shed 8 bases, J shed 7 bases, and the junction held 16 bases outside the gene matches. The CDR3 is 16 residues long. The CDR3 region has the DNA TGTGCCAGCTTTAGGGGTGGGGCTAGCGGGCGGAATGAGCAGTTCTTC. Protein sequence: CASFRGGASGRNEQFF.

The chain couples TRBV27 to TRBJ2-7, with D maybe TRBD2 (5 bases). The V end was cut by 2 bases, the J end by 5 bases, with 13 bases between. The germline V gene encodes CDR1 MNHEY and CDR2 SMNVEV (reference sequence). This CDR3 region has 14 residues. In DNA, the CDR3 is TGTGCCAGCAGTTTAAGGCGCGGGTTTCACGAGCAGTACTTC. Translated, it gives CASSLRRGFHEQYF.

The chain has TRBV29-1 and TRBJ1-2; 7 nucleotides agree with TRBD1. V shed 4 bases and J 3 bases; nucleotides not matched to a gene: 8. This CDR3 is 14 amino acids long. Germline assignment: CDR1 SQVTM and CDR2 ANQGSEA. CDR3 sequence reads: CSVAITGVDYGYTF. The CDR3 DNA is TGCAGCGTTGCAATTACAGGGGTGGACTATGGCTACACCTTC. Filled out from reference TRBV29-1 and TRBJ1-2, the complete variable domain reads SAVISQKPSRDICQRGTSLTIQCQVDSQVTMMFWYRQQPGQSLTLIATANQGSEATYESGFVIDKFPISRPNLTFSTLTVSNMSPEDSSIYLCSVAITGVDYGYTFGSGTRLTVV.

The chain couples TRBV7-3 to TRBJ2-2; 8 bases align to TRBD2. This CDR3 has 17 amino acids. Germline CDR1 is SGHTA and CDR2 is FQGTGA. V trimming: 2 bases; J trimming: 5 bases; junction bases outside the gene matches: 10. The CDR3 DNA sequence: TGTGCCAGCAGCTTAGTGGGCGGGAGGATGAAAACCGGGGAGCTGTTTTTT. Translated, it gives CASSLVGGRMKTGELFF.

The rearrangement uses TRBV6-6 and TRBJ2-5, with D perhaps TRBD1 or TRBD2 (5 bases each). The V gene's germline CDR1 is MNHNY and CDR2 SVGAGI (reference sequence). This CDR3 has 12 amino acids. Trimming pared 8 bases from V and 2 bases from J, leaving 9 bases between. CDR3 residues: CASEGWQETQYF. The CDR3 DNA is TGTGCCAGCGAGGGGTGGCAAGAGACCCAGTACTTC.

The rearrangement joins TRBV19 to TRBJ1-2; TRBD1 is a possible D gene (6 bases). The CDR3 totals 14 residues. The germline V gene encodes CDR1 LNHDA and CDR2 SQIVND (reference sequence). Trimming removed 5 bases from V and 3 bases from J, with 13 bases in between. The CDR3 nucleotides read TGTGCCAGTAGTTATCAGGGGAGGGACTATGGCTACACCTTC. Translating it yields CASSYQGRDYGYTF.

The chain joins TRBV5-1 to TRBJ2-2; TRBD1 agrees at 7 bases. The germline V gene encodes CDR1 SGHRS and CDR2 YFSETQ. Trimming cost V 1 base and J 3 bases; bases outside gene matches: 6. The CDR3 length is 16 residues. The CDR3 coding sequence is TGCGCCAGCAGCTTGACAGACAGGGTGTACACCGGGGAGCTGTTTTTT. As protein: CASSLTDRVYTGELFF.

The CDR3 loop is CASSFYGTSNNEQFF. The CDR3 DNA reads as TGTGCCAGCAGCTTCTACGGGACTAGTAACAATGAGCAGTTCTTC. This chain uses TRBV5-6 with TRBJ2-1; 8 bases map to TRBD2. Per germline, CDR1 SGHDT and CDR2 YYEEEE. This CDR3 is built from 15 residues. The V segment lost 2 bases and the J segment 5 bases; nucleotides outside the gene matches: 6. Complete variable domain (other parts from reference TRBV5-6 and TRBJ2-1): DAGVTQSPTHLIKTRGQQVTLRCSPKSGHDTVSWYQQALGQGPQFIFQYYEEEERQRGNFPDRFSGHQFPNYSSELNVNALLLGDSALYLCASSFYGTSNNEQFFGPGTRLTVL.

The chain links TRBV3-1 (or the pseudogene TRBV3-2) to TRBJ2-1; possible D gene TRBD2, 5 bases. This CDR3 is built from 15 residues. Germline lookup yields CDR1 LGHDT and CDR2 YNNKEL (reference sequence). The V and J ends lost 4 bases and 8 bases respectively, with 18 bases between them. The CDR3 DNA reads TGTGCCAGCAGCCGAATTTTCGGGGTAAACTATGAGCAGTTCTTC. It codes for CASSRIFGVNYEQFF.